This T cell receptor beta chain emerged from a study of blood T cell repertoires in COVID-19. Original processing notes: For nucleated cells, counts were estimated from reference gene primer amplification. Only in-frame clones appear in the TCRdb table, and some are missing; sequencing was by immunoSEQ multiplex PCR. The V and J calls and the clone size are those of that table, but D and trimming were determined from the DNA. The data hold over 200,000 clones, with 90% to 95% observed a single time. The TCR comes from a man aged 25 to 40 with acute or convalescent COVID-19. The sample consisted of peripheral blood.

The CDR3 DNA is TGTGCCAGTTCAAAACAGGGTGGCAATCAGCCCCAGCATTTT. Translation: CASSKQGGNQPQHF. V is TRBV6-5 and J is TRBJ1-5; TRBD1 is a possible D gene (6 bases). V lost 9 bases and J 2 bases, leaving 14 bases between the germline ends. The germline gives CDR1 MNHEY, CDR2 SVGAGI. The CDR3 runs 14 residues.